Below, 22 T cell receptor beta chains from the same sample are listed, as sequenced in a study of blood T cell repertoires in COVID-19. Profiling relied on immunoSEQ multiplex PCR, and the TCRdb table lists in-frame clones only, not all of them. Here the sample spans around 250,000 clones, around 93% being singletons. The sequencing sample was made of PBMCs or T cells enriched from blood (not recorded which). These receptors all stem from a man aged 40-49 years who had been exposed to COVID-19.

The chain employs TRBV9 and TRBJ2-5; TRBD2 is a possible D gene (5 bases). This CDR3 is 15 amino acids long. Trimming took 0 bases from V and 5 from J, leaving 14 bases between them. Germline loops: CDR1 SGDLS, CDR2 YYNGEE. The CDR3 sequence: CASSVGGPLEETQYF. In DNA, the CDR3 is TGTGCCAGCAGCGTAGGAGGGCCCCTGGAGGAGACCCAGTACTTC.

The V call is TRBV2, the J call TRBJ2-1; TRBD2 agrees at 9 bases. Trimming removed 7 bases from V and 8 bases from J; junction bases left unmatched: 6. This CDR3 is built from 13 residues. Per germline, CDR1 SNHLY and CDR2 FYNNEI. CDR3 region: CASIRREGDEQFF. The CDR3 coding sequence is TGTGCCAGCATTAGGCGGGAGGGCGATGAGCAGTTCTTC.

V and J are TRBV7-9 and TRBJ1-1, with D perhaps TRBD1 (6 bases). V dropped 0 bases and J dropped 3 bases, with 14 bases sitting between them. There are 16 residues in the CDR3. The V gene's germline CDR1 is SEHNR and CDR2 FQNEAQ (reference sequence). The CDR3 spells CASSLAPGQKYTEAFF. The CDR3 nucleotides are TGTGCCAGCAGCTTAGCGCCAGGACAGAAATACACTGAAGCTTTCTTT.

The chain couples TRBV28 to TRBJ2-2; TRBD1 matches 8 bases. This CDR3 is built from 16 residues. J gave up 0 bases and V 3 bases, and 3 bases lay outside the gene matches. CDR1 is MDHEN and CDR2 is SYDVKM in the germline V gene. The CDR3 loop is CASSLVGQANTGELFF. The CDR3 region has the DNA TGTGCCAGCAGTTTGGTGGGACAGGCGAACACCGGGGAGCTGTTTTTT. Filled out from reference TRBV28 and TRBJ2-2, the complete variable domain reads DVKVTQSSRYLVKRTGEKVFLECVQDMDHENMFWYRQDPGLGLRLIYFSYDVKMKEKGDIPEGYSVSREKKERFSLILESASTNQTSMYLCASSLVGQANTGELFFGEGSRLTVL.

The rearrangement joins TRBV28 to TRBJ2-5; 7 bases fit TRBD1. The CDR3 spans 14 residues. The ends lost 10 bases at V and 4 bases at J; junction bases unmatched: 12. Germline V gene data show CDR1 as MDHEN and CDR2 as SYDVKM. The CDR3 spells CATSTGPVRETQYF. CDR3 bases: TGTGCCACCTCGACAGGGCCGGTGCGAGAGACCCAGTACTTC.

This clone appeared once. This rearrangement joins TRBV6-5 to TRBJ2-3; the D gene is possibly TRBD2 (6 bases). This CDR3 contains 14 residues. The germline V gene encodes CDR1 MNHEY and CDR2 SVGAGI. Trimming cost V 6 bases and J 6 bases, with 16 bases left between them. The CDR3 loop is CASRVGGSRDTQYF. The CDR3 DNA follows: TGTGCCAGCAGGGTTGGGGGGAGTAGGGATACGCAGTATTTT.

The chain combines TRBV19 with TRBJ2-2; 8 positions match TRBD2. CDR1 LNHDA and CDR2 SQIVND come from the germline V gene (reference sequence). The trim removed 6 bases at V and 4 bases at J, leaving 7 bases unmatched. The CDR3 has 15 residues. The CDR3 protein is CASRMTAGVTGELFF. As DNA, the CDR3 is TGTGCCAGTAGAATGACAGCGGGAGTCACCGGGGAGCTGTTTTTT.

This chain joins TRBV19 and TRBJ2-5; D is perhaps TRBD1 (5 bases). The CDR3 has 15 residues. Germline CDR1 LNHDA, CDR2 SQIVND (reference sequence). The V gene lost 5 bases and the J gene lost 4 bases, with 17 bases spanning the gap. CDR3 coding DNA: TGTGCCAGTAGTGGACAAGGGCTCGTCGGAGAGACCCAGTACTTC. This gives the protein CASSGQGLVGETQYF.

The chain carries TRBV19 and TRBJ2-2, with 12 bases fitting TRBD2. This CDR3 region has 20 residues. V lost 3 bases, J lost 1 base, and 12 bases stayed unmatched. Germline V gives CDR1 LNHDA, CDR2 SQIVND (reference sequence). As DNA, the CDR3 is TGTGCCAGTAGTATTACCCGACTAGCGGGAGAACCGGTGAACACCGGGGAGCTGTTTTTT. Translating gives CASSITRLAGEPVNTGELFF.

The chain recombines TRBV7-9 with TRBJ1-2; D may be TRBD1 (5 bases). CDR1 and CDR2 (germline): SEHNR, FQNEAQ (reference sequence). CDR3 size: 17 residues. V was cut by 5 bases and J by 3 bases, with 22 bases left in between. Written as DNA, the CDR3 is TGTGCCAGCAGCAAAAAGGGGTATGGGGCGCAGGACTATGGCTACACCTTC. Its protein product is CASSKKGYGAQDYGYTF.

This rearrangement joins TRBV24-1 to TRBJ2-1, with 9 bases identical to TRBD2. CDR1 is KGHDR and CDR2 is SFDVKD in the germline V gene. After removal of 9 bases from V and 5 bases from J, the junction contained 13 bases not matched to a gene. The CDR3 spans 16 residues. The CDR3 reads CATGDGGTSKDNEQFF. The CDR3 coding sequence is TGTGCCACCGGGGATGGAGGGACTAGCAAAGACAATGAGCAGTTCTTC.

The V gene is TRBV5-1, the J gene TRBJ1-1, with D perhaps matching TRBD1 (6 bases). Trimming pared 1 base from V and 2 bases from J, leaving 9 bases between. The CDR3 sequence is 14 residues long. The V gene's germline CDR1 is SGHRS and CDR2 YFSETQ. This CDR3 reads CASSLRGGNTEAFF. The CDR3 DNA reads as TGCGCCAGCAGCTTGAGGGGGGGTAACACTGAAGCTTTCTTT.

This clone was found a few times. The J gene is TRBJ2-1, the V gene TRBV6-5; maybe TRBD1 (6 bases). The CDR3 totals 13 residues. Per the germline V gene, CDR1 is MNHEY and CDR2 is SVGAGI. The V end lost 6 bases, the J end lost 3 bases, and 9 bases lay between the germline ends. The CDR3 is CASRSTGYNEQFF. CDR3 bases: TGTGCCAGCAGGTCGACAGGCTACAATGAGCAGTTCTTC.

The chain has TRBV6-5 and TRBJ2-7, with 7 bases that match TRBD2. CDR1 is MNHEY, CDR2 SVGAGI, per germline. The CDR3 is made up of 15 amino acids. Trimming at V came to 6 bases and at J to 4 bases, leaving 12 bases not matched to a gene. CDR3: CASRGTLAATYEQYF. The DNA of the CDR3 is TGTGCCAGCAGAGGAACCCTAGCGGCAACTTACGAGCAGTACTTC.

J is TRBJ1-1 and V is TRBV5-1, with D perhaps TRBD1 (5 bases). Germline V CDR1 and CDR2: SGHRS, YFSETQ. The CDR3 consists of 17 residues. V dropped 0 bases and J dropped 3 bases, with 18 bases sitting between them. CDR3 protein: CASSLVLFGGTDTEAFF. The CDR3 DNA sequence: TGCGCCAGCAGCTTGGTCTTATTCGGAGGGACGGACACTGAAGCTTTCTTT. Based on the CDR3 plus reference TRBV5-1 and TRBJ1-1, the full variable domain is KAGVTQTPRYLIKTRGQQVTLSCSPISGHRSVSWYQQTPGQGLQFLFEYFSETQRNKGNFPGRFSGRQFSNSRSEMNVSTLELGDSALYLCASSLVLFGGTDTEAFFGQGTRLTVV.

The J gene is TRBJ2-5, the V gene TRBV9; 9 nucleotides align to TRBD1. The CDR3 runs to 16 residues. V trimming: 0 bases; J trimming: 2 bases; junction bases outside the gene matches: 5. Germline V gene data show CDR1 as SGDLS and CDR2 as YYNGEE. Here the CDR3 reads CASSVALGQGQETQYF. The CDR3 coding sequence is TGTGCCAGCAGCGTAGCCTTGGGACAGGGACAAGAGACCCAGTACTTC.

The chain is built from TRBV7-9 and TRBJ1-4; TRBD1 aligns across 10 bases. Per germline, CDR1 SEHNR and CDR2 FQNEAQ (reference sequence). The trim removed 8 bases at V and 5 bases at J, leaving 5 bases unmatched. There are 14 residues in the CDR3. In nucleotides, the CDR3 is TGTGCCAGCTTACGGGACAGGGGCAATGAAAAACTGTTTTTT. Amino acids: CASLRDRGNEKLFF.

V and J are TRBV2 and TRBJ1-2; TRBD1 matches 7 bases. CDR1 is SNHLY and CDR2 is FYNNEI in the germline V gene. V shed 4 bases and J 5 bases; nucleotides not matched to a gene: 16. CDR3 length: 17 residues. The CDR3 DNA is TGTGCCAGCAGTGGTCGGGACAGCGGGCCTTCTAGATATGGCTACACCTTC. This encodes CASSGRDSGPSRYGYTF.

The gene calls are TRBV24-1 and TRBJ2-2, with a tentative D call TRBD1 (6 bases). Germline V CDR1 and CDR2: KGHDR, SFDVKD. This CDR3 has 16 amino acids. With 5 bases removed from V and 2 bases from J, the gap between germline ends came to 14 bases. CDR3: CATSVKGTFNTGELFF. DNA for the CDR3: TGTGCCACCAGTGTAAAGGGGACATTTAACACCGGGGAGCTGTTTTTT.

The chain couples TRBV11-2 to TRBJ1-4, with D unclear. Looked up from germline, CDR1 is SGHAT and CDR2 is FQNNGV. V was cut by 1 base and J by 7 bases, with 13 bases left in between. The CDR3 covers 15 residues. The CDR3 loop is CASSLGALGGEKLFF. CDR3 DNA: TGTGCCAGCAGCTTAGGGGCACTCGGAGGTGAAAAACTGTTTTTT.

This chain links TRBV19 with TRBJ1-1; a possible D gene is TRBD1 (6 bases). Germline lookup yields CDR1 LNHDA and CDR2 SQIVND (reference sequence). V lost 9 bases and J lost 1, with 9 bases in between. The CDR3 sequence is 12 residues long. The CDR3 spells CASGTPNTEAFF. Written as DNA, the CDR3 is TGTGCCAGCGGGACACCGAACACTGAAGCTTTCTTT.

The chain recombines TRBV7-9 with TRBJ1-2; D not certain. The CDR3 totals 12 residues. The V end was cut by 5 bases, the J end by 4 bases, with 8 bases between. Germline CDR1 and CDR2: SEHNR and FQNEAQ (reference sequence). The CDR3 coding sequence is TGTGCCAGCAGCCCGTTGTCCTATGGCTACACCTTC. Protein sequence: CASSPLSYGYTF.